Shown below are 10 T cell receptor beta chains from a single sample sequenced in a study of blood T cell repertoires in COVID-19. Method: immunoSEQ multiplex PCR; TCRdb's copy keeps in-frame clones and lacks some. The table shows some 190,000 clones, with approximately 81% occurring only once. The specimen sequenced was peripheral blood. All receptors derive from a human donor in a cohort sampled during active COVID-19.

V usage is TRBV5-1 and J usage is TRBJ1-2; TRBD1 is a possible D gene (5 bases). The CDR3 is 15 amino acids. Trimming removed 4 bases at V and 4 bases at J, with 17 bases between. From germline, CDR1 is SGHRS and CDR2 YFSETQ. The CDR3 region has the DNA TGCGCCAGCAGCCCGGGCGGCGGGACGGGCTATGGCTACACCTTC. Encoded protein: CASSPGGGTGYGYTF.

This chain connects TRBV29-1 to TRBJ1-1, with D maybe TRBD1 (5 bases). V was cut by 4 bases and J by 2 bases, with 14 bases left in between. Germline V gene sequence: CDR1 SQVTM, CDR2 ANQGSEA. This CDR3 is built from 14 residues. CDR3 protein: CSVVAAGFNTEAFF. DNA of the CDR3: TGCAGCGTTGTAGCCGCAGGGTTCAACACTGAAGCTTTCTTT.

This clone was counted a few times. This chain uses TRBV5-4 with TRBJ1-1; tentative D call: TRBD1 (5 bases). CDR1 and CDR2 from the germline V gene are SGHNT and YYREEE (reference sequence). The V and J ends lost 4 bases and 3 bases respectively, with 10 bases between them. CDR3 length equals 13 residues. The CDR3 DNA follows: TGTGCCAGCAGCCGGGGGGGGGACACTGAAGCTTTCTTT. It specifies CASSRGGDTEAFF.

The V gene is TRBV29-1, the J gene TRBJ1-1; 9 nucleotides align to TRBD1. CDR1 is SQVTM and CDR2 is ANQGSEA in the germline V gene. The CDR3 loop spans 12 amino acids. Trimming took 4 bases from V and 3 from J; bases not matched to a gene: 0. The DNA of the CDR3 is TGCAGCGTTGGGGACAGGGACACTGAAGCTTTCTTT. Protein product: CSVGDRDTEAFF. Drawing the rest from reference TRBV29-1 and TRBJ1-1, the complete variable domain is SAVISQKPSRDICQRGTSLTIQCQVDSQVTMMFWYRQQPGQSLTLIATANQGSEATYESGFVIDKFPISRPNLTFSTLTVSNMSPEDSSIYLCSVGDRDTEAFFGQGTRLTVV.

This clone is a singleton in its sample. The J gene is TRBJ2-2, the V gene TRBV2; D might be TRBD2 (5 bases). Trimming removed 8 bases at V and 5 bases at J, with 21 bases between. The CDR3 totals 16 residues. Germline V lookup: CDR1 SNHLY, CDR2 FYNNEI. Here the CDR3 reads CASEENPRGKTGELFF. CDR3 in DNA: TGTGCCAGCGAGGAAAACCCCCGGGGAAAGACCGGGGAGCTGTTTTTT.

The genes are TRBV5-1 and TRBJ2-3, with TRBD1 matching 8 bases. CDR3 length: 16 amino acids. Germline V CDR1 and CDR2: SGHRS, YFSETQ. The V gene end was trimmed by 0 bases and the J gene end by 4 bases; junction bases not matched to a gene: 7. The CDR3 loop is CASSLVGQGAADTQYF. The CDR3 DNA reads TGCGCCAGCAGCTTGGTGGGGCAGGGGGCTGCAGATACGCAGTATTTT. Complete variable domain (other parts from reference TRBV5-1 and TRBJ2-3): KAGVTQTPRYLIKTRGQQVTLSCSPISGHRSVSWYQQTPGQGLQFLFEYFSETQRNKGNFPGRFSGRQFSNSRSEMNVSTLELGDSALYLCASSLVGQGAADTQYFGPGTRLTVL.

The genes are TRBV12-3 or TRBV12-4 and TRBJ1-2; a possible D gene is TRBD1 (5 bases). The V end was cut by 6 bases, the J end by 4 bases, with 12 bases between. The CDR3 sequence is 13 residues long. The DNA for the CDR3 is TGTGCCAGCAGCCCTAGACAGCTCTATGGCTACACCTTC. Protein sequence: CASSPRQLYGYTF.

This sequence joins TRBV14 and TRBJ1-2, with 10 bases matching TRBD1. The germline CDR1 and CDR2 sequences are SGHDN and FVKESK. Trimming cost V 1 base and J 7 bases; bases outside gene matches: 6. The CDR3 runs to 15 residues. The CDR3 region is CASSQATGQGSGYTF. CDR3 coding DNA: TGTGCCAGCAGCCAAGCAACGGGACAGGGGAGTGGCTACACCTTC. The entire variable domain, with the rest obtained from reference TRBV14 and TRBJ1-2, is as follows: EAGVTQFPSHSVIEKGQTVTLRCDPISGHDNLYWYRRVMGKEIKFLLHFVKESKQDESGMPNNRFLAERTGGTYSTLKVQPAELEDSGVYFCASSQATGQGSGYTFGSGTRLTVV.

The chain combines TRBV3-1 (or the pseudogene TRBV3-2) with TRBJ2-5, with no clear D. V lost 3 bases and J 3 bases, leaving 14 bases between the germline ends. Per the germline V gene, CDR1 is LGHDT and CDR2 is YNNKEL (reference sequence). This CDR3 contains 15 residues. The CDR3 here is CASSHSRQAEETQYF. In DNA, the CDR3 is TGTGCCAGCAGCCATTCCCGGCAGGCCGAAGAGACCCAGTACTTC.

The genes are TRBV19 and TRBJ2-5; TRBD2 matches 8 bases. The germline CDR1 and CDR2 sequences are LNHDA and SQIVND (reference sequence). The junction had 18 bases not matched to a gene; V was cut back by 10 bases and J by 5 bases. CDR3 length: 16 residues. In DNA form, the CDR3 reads TGTGCCACTACCCCCGGGGGACTAGAGGCTGGGGAGACCCAGTACTTC. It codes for CATTPGGLEAGETQYF.